Presented here are 19 T cell receptor beta chains from one specimen sequenced in a study of blood T cell repertoires in COVID-19. This table comes from immunoSEQ multiplex PCR, and its TCRdb copy is limited to in-frame clones, with some not included. The sample lists 150,000 to 200,000 clones; 80% to 85% were seen once. The specimen sequenced was peripheral blood. The receptors derive from a woman between 65 and 79 years old with COVID-19, enrolled during active disease.

This chain joins TRBV4-1 and TRBJ1-5, with a weak D call TRBD1 (5 bases). This CDR3 region has 15 residues. V lost 0 bases and J 6 bases, leaving 12 bases between the germline ends. Germline V lookup: CDR1 MGHRA, CDR2 YSYEKL. DNA of the CDR3: TGCGCCAGCAGCCAAGAAATGGGGGGGGGTCAGCCCCAGCATTTT. Its translation: CASSQEMGGGQPQHF.

The chain links TRBV28 to TRBJ1-6; 9 positions match TRBD1. The V gene's germline CDR1 is MDHEN and CDR2 SYDVKM. The CDR3 runs to 15 residues. V trimming: 3 bases; J trimming: 10 bases; junction bases outside the gene matches: 7. The CDR3 loop reads CASSLGQGVRSPLHF. The CDR3 nucleotides are TGTGCCAGCAGTTTGGGACAGGGTGTGAGGTCACCCCTCCACTTT. Using reference TRBV28 and TRBJ1-6 for the parts outside the CDR3, the full variable domain is DVKVTQSSRYLVKRTGEKVFLECVQDMDHENMFWYRQDPGLGLRLIYFSYDVKMKEKGDIPEGYSVSREKKERFSLILESASTNQTSMYLCASSLGQGVRSPLHFGNGTRLTVT.

This chain joins TRBV27 and TRBJ2-5; a possible D gene is TRBD2 (7 bases). Trimming took 2 bases from V and 2 from J, leaving 12 bases between them. CDR3 length: 15 amino acids. Germline CDR1 and CDR2: MNHEY and SMNVEV (reference sequence). Here the CDR3 DNA reads TGTGCCAGCAGTTTAGGAGCGGGACAACAAGAGACCCAGTACTTC. Amino acids: CASSLGAGQQETQYF.

The chain is built from TRBV5-6 and TRBJ1-3, with a possible D match to TRBD1 (6 bases). This CDR3 has 14 residues. Germline V gives CDR1 SGHDT, CDR2 YYEEEE. The ends were cut back, 4 bases at V and 4 bases at J, with 12 bases in the middle. In DNA form, the CDR3 reads TGTGCCAGCAGCAGCGGGACATGGGGAAACACCATATATTTT. Protein product: CASSSGTWGNTIYF.

The chain combines TRBV10-2 with TRBJ2-1; no clear D gene. Germline V CDR1 and CDR2: WSHSY, SAAADI. Trimming took off 4 bases at V and 8 bases at J, with 18 bases between the two ends. CDR3 length equals 15 residues. The CDR3 sequence is CASSGVRFFVDEQFF. Written as DNA, the CDR3 is TGCGCCAGCAGTGGAGTGAGGTTCTTCGTGGATGAGCAGTTCTTC.

This rearrangement joins TRBV7-3 to TRBJ2-5; D might be TRBD1 (7 bases). The length of the CDR3 is 15 residues. In germline, CDR1 is SGHTA, CDR2 FQGTGA. V gave up 3 bases and J gave up 4 bases, with 15 bases separating them. The CDR3: CASSLAGGGGETQYF. The CDR3 DNA follows: TGTGCCAGCAGCTTGGCAGGGGGAGGAGGAGAGACCCAGTACTTC.

V is TRBV5-1 and J is TRBJ2-1, with a tentative D call TRBD2 (6 bases). Looked up from germline, CDR1 is SGHRS and CDR2 is YFSETQ. V lost 2 bases, J lost 0 bases, and 12 bases lay in between. This CDR3 spans 16 amino acids. CDR3 sequence reads: CASSFVTGSSYNEQFF. The CDR3 DNA follows: TGCGCCAGCAGCTTCGTGACCGGGAGCTCCTACAATGAGCAGTTCTTC.

The chain combines TRBV9 with TRBJ2-5, with 8 bases matching TRBD2. Germline CDR1 SGDLS, CDR2 YYNGEE. The CDR3 loop spans 20 amino acids. The V segment lost 0 bases and the J segment 2 bases; nucleotides outside the gene matches: 18. CDR3 in DNA: TGTGCCAGCAGCGTAGCGACTCAGAGCGGGGGCCCTCCAAAACAAGAGACCCAGTACTTC. This codes for CASSVATQSGGPPKQETQYF.

The chain employs TRBV3-1 (or the pseudogene TRBV3-2) and TRBJ1-4, with a possible D match to TRBD1 (6 bases). V was shortened by 3 bases and J by 5 bases, with 16 bases between the two germline ends. This CDR3 has 16 amino acids. Germline-derived CDR1 and CDR2 are LGHDT and YNNKEL (reference sequence). The CDR3 bases are TGTGCCAGCAGCCACGGGGGGCTCCGGGAAAATGAAAAACTGTTTTTT. Its translation is CASSHGGLRENEKLFF.

The CDR3 bases are TGTGCCAGCAGCCAGGGGGTTGGGGAGCAGTACTTC. Protein product: CASSQGVGEQYF. V gene TRBV2 combines with J gene TRBJ2-7; the match to TRBD1 covers 7 bases. The CDR3 loop spans 12 amino acids. The V segment lost 6 bases and the J segment 7 bases; nucleotides outside the gene matches: 6. The V gene's germline CDR1 is SNHLY and CDR2 FYNNEI.

The gene calls are TRBV6-5 and TRBJ1-1; a weak D match, TRBD1 (5 bases). V lost 7 bases to trimming and J lost 0 bases, with 15 bases between them. This CDR3 contains 15 residues. Germline-derived CDR1 and CDR2 are MNHEY and SVGAGI. The CDR3 protein is CASTRTTGMNTEAFF. CDR3 DNA: TGTGCCAGCACTAGGACAACCGGAATGAACACTGAAGCTTTCTTT.

This sequence joins TRBV5-6 and TRBJ2-7; 10 nucleotides match TRBD2. This CDR3 comprises 14 residues. J gave up 6 bases and V 0 bases, and 3 bases lay outside the gene matches. From germline, CDR1 is SGHDT and CDR2 YYEEEE. CDR3 loop: CASSLAPSGSEQYF. CDR3 nucleotides: TGTGCCAGCAGCTTGGCGCCTAGCGGGAGCGAGCAGTACTTC.

The chain has TRBV27 and TRBJ2-1, with 7 bases lining up with TRBD1. Germline V lookup: CDR1 MNHEY, CDR2 SMNVEV (reference sequence). The trim removed 5 bases at V and 9 bases at J, leaving 10 bases unmatched. The CDR3 totals 14 residues. CDR3 nucleotides: TGTGCCAGCAGTATTTTTAACAGGGGTGGTGAGCAGTTCTTC. Translation: CASSIFNRGGEQFF.

The V gene is TRBV15, the J gene TRBJ1-1; D ambiguous. Germline-derived CDR1 and CDR2 are LNHNV and YYDKDF (reference sequence). Trimming stripped 1 base from V and 1 base from J, with 4 bases between. CDR3 length: 13 amino acids. In DNA form, the CDR3 reads TGTGCCACCAGCAGAGCCCAGAACACTGAAGCTTTCTTT. Amino acid sequence: CATSRAQNTEAFF.

The chain recombines TRBV5-6 with TRBJ2-7; D is perhaps TRBD1 (7 bases). V dropped 4 bases and J dropped 4 bases, with 18 bases sitting between them. Germline V lookup: CDR1 SGHDT, CDR2 YYEEEE. This CDR3 has 15 amino acids. The CDR3 nucleotides are TGTGCCAGCAGCCTACAGGGGACTGGTAGGTACGAGCAGTACTTC. Its translation: CASSLQGTGRYEQYF.

This clone was counted once. V gene TRBV29-1 combines with J gene TRBJ2-2; TRBD2 aligns across 10 bases. The CDR3 runs to 16 residues. J lost 1 base, V lost 2 bases, and 4 bases had no gene match. Germline V lookup: CDR1 SQVTM, CDR2 ANQGSEA. CDR3 coding DNA: TGCAGCGTTGAACTAGCGGGAGCCCTGAACACCGGGGAGCTGTTTTTT. Its protein product is CSVELAGALNTGELFF.

This clone was detected once. The rearrangement links TRBV30 to TRBJ2-3; D is perhaps TRBD2 (7 bases). The CDR3 is 16 residues long. V was cut by 1 base and J by 6 bases, with 20 bases left in between. The germline V gene encodes CDR1 GTSNPN and CDR2 SVGIG (reference sequence). DNA for the CDR3: TGTGCCTGGAGTGGGACCCTAGGGGGGGACGCCGATACGCAGTATTTT. Its translation: CAWSGTLGGDADTQYF.

This sequence joins TRBV6-2 or TRBV6-3 and TRBJ2-1; no clear D. The CDR3 loop spans 14 amino acids. The V and J ends lost 0 bases and 5 bases respectively, with 8 bases between them. The germline gives CDR1 MNHEY, CDR2 SVGEGT. Here the CDR3 DNA reads TGTGCCAGCAGTTACTCTCGACTGGACAATGAGCAGTTCTTC. Its protein product is CASSYSRLDNEQFF.

The V call is TRBV5-1, the J call TRBJ1-5, with 11 bases fitting TRBD1. The germline CDR1 and CDR2 sequences are SGHRS and YFSETQ. The V gene end was trimmed by 4 bases and the J gene end by 6 bases; junction bases not matched to a gene: 6. CDR3 size: 15 residues. CDR3 in amino acids: CASSPGQGDGQPQHF. The DNA of the CDR3 is TGCGCCAGCAGCCCGGGACAGGGGGACGGTCAGCCCCAGCATTTT.